This T cell receptor beta chain was found in a study of cytomegalovirus exposure and HLA in healthy donors. This CDR3 is 15 amino acids long. V was shortened by 2 bases and J by 3 bases, with 11 bases between the two germline ends. Germline V gene lookup returns CDR1 SGHTA and CDR2 FQGTGA. Primers included in the PCR were 60 Vbeta and 13 Jbeta primers. Assay: immunoSEQ multiplex PCR; the TCRdb copy retains only in-frame clones and omits some. Seen here are about 130,000 clones, roughly 82% observed once, and the top ten hold roughly 10%. With respect to this clone: The target antigen is unknown.

Study conclusions and caveats: Researchers reported from a later analysis that most CMV-associated TCR beta chains appeared HLA-restricted.

This TCR came from a male donor in good health and CMV-seropositive. The chain employs TRBV7-3 and TRBJ1-5; D remains ambiguous. The sequencing input was PBMCs. The CDR3 is CASSLRGGNNQPQHF. The CDR3, as DNA: TGTGCCAGCAGCTTACGGGGAGGAAACAATCAGCCCCAGCATTTT.